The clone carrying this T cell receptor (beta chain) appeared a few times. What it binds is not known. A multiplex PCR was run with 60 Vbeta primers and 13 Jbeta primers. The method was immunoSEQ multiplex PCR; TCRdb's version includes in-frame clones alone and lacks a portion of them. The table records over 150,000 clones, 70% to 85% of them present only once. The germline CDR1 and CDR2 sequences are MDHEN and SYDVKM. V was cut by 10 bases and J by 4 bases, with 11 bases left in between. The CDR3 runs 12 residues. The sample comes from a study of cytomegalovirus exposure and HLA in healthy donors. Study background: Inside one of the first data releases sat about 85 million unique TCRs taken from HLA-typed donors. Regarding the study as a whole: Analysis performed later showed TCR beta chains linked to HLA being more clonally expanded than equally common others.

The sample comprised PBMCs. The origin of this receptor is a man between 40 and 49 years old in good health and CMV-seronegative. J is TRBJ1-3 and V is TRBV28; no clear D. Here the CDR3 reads CATSRMGNTIYF. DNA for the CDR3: TGTGCCACCTCGAGGATGGGAAACACCATATATTTT.